This TCR beta chain was recovered during a study of cytotoxic CD8 clonotypes in ibrutinib-treated CLL. Whole-study context: Partial response was seen in roughly 25 patients and complete response in 2; after median about 68 months, about 14 stayed remitted, about twelve progressed. Study-wide points: The study found clonality rose at ibrutinib response, then fell toward baseline at progression.

Of note for this clone: The antigen is undetermined.

Per the germline V gene, CDR1 is SGHTA and CDR2 is FQGNSA. This CDR3 comprises 15 residues. V lost 2 bases and J 2 bases, leaving 13 bases between the germline ends. TCR beta libraries used roughly 1.9 micrograms of DNA from cryopreserved PBMCs. TCRdb's table, derived via immunoSEQ multiplex PCR, lists solely in-frame clones and lacks some. The sample holds a few hundred thousand clones; around four fifths are singletons and the top ten take more than 6%. The chain couples TRBV7-2 to TRBJ2-7, with a tentative D call TRBD2 (5 bases). The material was PBMCs, obtained before ibrutinib treatment. The origin of this receptor is a human donor with chronic lymphocytic leukemia. CDR3 amino acids: CASSLSERFAYEQYF. CDR3 DNA sequence: TGTGCCAGCAGCTTATCTGAGCGGTTCGCCTACGAGCAGTACTTC.